The 19 T cell receptor beta chains below were found in one sample sequenced in a study of blood T cells in healthy people across ages (dated by TCRdb to about 2015). Receptor libraries were prepared by 5' RACE. Instrument on record: Illumina HiSeq 2500. A second PCR of roughly 6 to 11 cycles was performed with a sample-barcoded 5' primer and a J-beta primer mix. TCRdb trimmed public reads at Q25 via fastp, called clones via MiXCR and kept in-frame beta chains. Merged by CDR3 protein, the rows form single entries marked with the most common genes and DNA. The sample records nearly 800,000 distinct CDR3 sequences, just over 55% of which are singletons. The ten largest account for 25% to 30% of the sample. The sequencing sample was made of blood. The source of these receptors is a middle-aged man in good health.

This clonotype has just a few counts. The rearrangement joins TRBV20-1 to TRBJ2-7; TRBD2 matches 9 bases. CDR1 is DFQATT and CDR2 is SNEGSKA in the germline V gene (reference sequence). Trimming at V came to 4 bases and at J to 2 bases, leaving 6 bases not matched to a gene. The CDR3 is 14 residues long. The CDR3 is CSAILTSGPYEQYF. In DNA, the CDR3 is TGCAGTGCTATCTTGACTAGCGGACCCTACGAGCAGTACTTC.

The V call is TRBV27, the J call TRBJ2-5; D gene ambiguous. Germline V lookup: CDR1 MNHEY, CDR2 SMNVEV (reference sequence). The V end was cut by 5 bases, the J end by 5 bases, with 15 bases between. This CDR3 is 14 amino acids long. Written as DNA, the CDR3 is TGTGCCAGCAGTAACCCAGGACCGGTGGAGACCCAGTACTTC. This sequence encodes CASSNPGPVETQYF.

The chain couples TRBV2 to TRBJ2-3; TRBD2 matches 12 bases. With 6 bases clipped from V and 2 bases from J, the junction kept 9 bases outside the gene matches. There are 17 residues in the CDR3. CDR1 is SNHLY, CDR2 FYNNEI, per germline. The CDR3 coding sequence is TGTGCCAGCAGCCCTAGCGGGAGGGCCGGGTACACAGATACGCAGTATTTT. It codes for CASSPSGRAGYTDTQYF.

The rearrangement uses TRBV7-9 and TRBJ1-1; D is ambiguous. V gave up 9 bases and J gave up 1 base, with 9 bases separating them. Germline CDR1 reads SEHNR; CDR2 reads FQNEAQ (reference sequence). This CDR3 spans 12 amino acids. The CDR3 is CASYAGNTEAFF. The DNA for the CDR3 is TGTGCCAGTTACGCAGGGAACACTGAAGCTTTCTTT.

The table lists this clonotype with a few counts. J is TRBJ2-3 and V is TRBV20-1; a weak D match, TRBD2 (7 bases). This CDR3 is built from 13 residues. The germline V gene has CDR1 DFQATT and CDR2 SNEGSKA (reference sequence). Trimming left V 2 bases short and J 7 bases short, with 13 bases between. CDR3 in DNA: TGCAGTGCTAGAAGGGGAGGGGGACATACGCAGTATTTT. Amino acid sequence: CSARRGGGHTQYF.

CDR3 DNA sequence: TGTGCCAGCAGCTTTTTCCACGTCGGCAGTGAGCAGTACTTC. Protein product: CASSFFHVGSEQYF. The genes are TRBV5-6 and TRBJ2-5; D gene ambiguous. In germline, CDR1 is SGHDT, CDR2 YYEEEE. This CDR3 is 14 amino acids long. V was cut by 2 bases and J by 11 bases, with 19 bases left in between.

As regards this clonotype: This may arise from a read error, as a much more abundant clone is one base away. The gene calls are TRBV7-9 and TRBJ2-3, with 10 bases aligning to TRBD2. The CDR3 extends over 17 amino acids. Germline loops: CDR1 SEHNR, CDR2 FQNEAQ (reference sequence). The CDR3 here is CASSFLASGGGTDMQYF. The CDR3 coding sequence is TGTGCCAGCAGCTTCCTCGCTAGCGGGGGAGGCACAGATATGCAGTATTTT.

The rearrangement joins TRBV28 to TRBJ2-1; 9 bases are a match to TRBD2. Per germline, CDR1 MDHEN and CDR2 SYDVKM. V lost 2 bases to trimming and J lost 5 bases; unmatched junction nucleotides: 7. The CDR3 consists of 16 residues. The chain's CDR3 is CASSLGLASFDNEQFF. The CDR3 DNA sequence: TGTGCCAGCAGTTTAGGACTAGCGTCGTTTGACAATGAGCAGTTCTTC.

V and J are TRBV9 and TRBJ1-6; 12 positions agree with TRBD1. This CDR3 contains 18 residues. Germline CDR1 and CDR2: SGDLS and YYNGEE. V trimming: 5 bases; J trimming: 5 bases; junction bases outside the gene matches: 11. The CDR3 DNA reads as TGTGCCAGCAGGTCCGGGACAGGGGGCGCGTTGGATAATTCACCCCTCCACTTT. Translation gives CASRSGTGGALDNSPLHF.

Turning to this clonotype: An end of the junction does not agree with germline; a read error may underlie this. The rearrangement uses TRBV4-3 and TRBJ2-7; tentative D call: TRBD2 (5 bases). The CDR3 consists of 17 residues. Germline-derived CDR1 and CDR2 are LGHNA and YSLEER. CDR3 residues: CAGSLCGFYSLSYEQYF. CDR3 nucleotides: TGCGCCGGCAGCCTTTGCGGGTTCTACTCCCTATCCTACGAGCAGTACTTC.

The genes are TRBV3-1 and TRBJ2-7; 7 bases agree with TRBD1. J was trimmed by 2 bases and V by 8 bases; bases with no gene match: 9. The germline gives CDR1 LGHDT, CDR2 YNNKEL (reference sequence). The CDR3 spans 14 residues. CDR3 coding DNA: TGTGCCAGCGGTCACAGGGGACAAACCTACGAGCAGTACTTC. Protein product: CASGHRGQTYEQYF.

The chain joins TRBV27 to TRBJ2-1; D is possibly TRBD2 (5 bases). There are 17 residues in the CDR3. CDR1 is MNHEY and CDR2 is SMNVEV in the germline V gene (reference sequence). Trimming removed 6 bases from V and 2 bases from J, with 20 bases in between. The CDR3 reads CASRHPRKAGAYNEQFF. The CDR3 bases are TGTGCCAGCAGGCACCCCAGGAAAGCCGGGGCCTACAATGAGCAGTTCTTC.

This chain links TRBV29-1 with TRBJ2-6; D is possibly TRBD2 (5 bases). Trimming took 7 bases from V and 5 from J, leaving 21 bases between them. The CDR3 length is 16 residues. Germline CDR1 reads SQVTM; CDR2 reads ANQGSEA. CDR3 protein: CSAGQVSAGRANVLTF. In DNA form, the CDR3 reads TGCAGCGCCGGGCAGGTCTCGGCGGGTCGGGCCAACGTCCTGACTTTC.

V is TRBV11-2 and J is TRBJ2-3; TRBD2 agrees at 10 bases. There are 15 residues in the CDR3. Germline V gene sequence: CDR1 SGHAT, CDR2 FQNNGV. V was pared by 5 bases and J by 7 bases, with 9 bases of the junction left unmatched. CDR3 nucleotides: TGTGCCAGCAGCCCCGAGCGGGGGGGCGGTCATACGCAGTATTTT. Protein sequence: CASSPERGGGHTQYF.

Notes on this clonotype: Since a much larger clone is just one base distant, this may be a read error. V usage is TRBV27 and J usage is TRBJ1-2, with D uncertain. Between the trimmed V and J ends, which lost 5 bases and 10 bases, there was a span of 17 bases. Germline V lookup: CDR1 MNHEY, CDR2 SMNVEV (reference sequence). The CDR3 is 13 amino acids. CDR3 region: CASSTRGENDYTF. CDR3 nucleotide sequence: TGTGCCAGCAGTACCCGGGGTGAGAATGACTACACCTTC.

The chain couples TRBV5-1 to TRBJ2-2, with 7 bases fitting TRBD1. This CDR3 region has 15 residues. V lost 6 bases, J lost 6 bases, and 11 bases stayed unmatched. The germline CDR1 and CDR2 sequences are SGHRS and YFSETQ. CDR3 sequence reads: CASNPDRVGSGELFF. In DNA, the CDR3 is TGCGCCAGCAATCCCGACAGGGTCGGGTCCGGGGAGCTGTTTTTT.

The V gene is TRBV7-8, the J gene TRBJ2-5; D unclear. The germline V gene has CDR1 SGHVS and CDR2 FQNEAQ. V gave up 0 bases and J gave up 2 bases, with 19 bases separating them. The CDR3 consists of 18 residues. The CDR3 loop is CASSLALETDEEQETQYF. CDR3 sequence (DNA): TGTGCCAGCAGCTTAGCTCTCGAGACCGATGAAGAACAAGAGACCCAGTACTTC.

This clonotype was recorded once. The chain carries TRBV6-2 or TRBV6-3 and TRBJ2-5; no clear D gene. This CDR3 is built from 11 residues. With 7 bases removed from V and 5 bases from J, the gap between germline ends came to 8 bases. Germline CDR1 MNHEY, CDR2 SVGEGT. The CDR3 DNA reads as TGTGCCAGCATGGAGTGGGAGACCCAGTACTTC. Translating it yields CASMEWETQYF.

The J gene is TRBJ2-3, the V gene TRBV20-1; TRBD1 agrees at 8 bases. The CDR3 is 15 amino acids. J gave up 6 bases and V 6 bases, and 14 bases lay outside the gene matches. Germline V gene data show CDR1 as DFQATT and CDR2 as SNEGSKA (reference sequence). In DNA form, the CDR3 reads TGCAGTGCCCAAACGGACAGGGATTTGATGGATACGCAGTATTTT. Translation gives CSAQTDRDLMDTQYF.